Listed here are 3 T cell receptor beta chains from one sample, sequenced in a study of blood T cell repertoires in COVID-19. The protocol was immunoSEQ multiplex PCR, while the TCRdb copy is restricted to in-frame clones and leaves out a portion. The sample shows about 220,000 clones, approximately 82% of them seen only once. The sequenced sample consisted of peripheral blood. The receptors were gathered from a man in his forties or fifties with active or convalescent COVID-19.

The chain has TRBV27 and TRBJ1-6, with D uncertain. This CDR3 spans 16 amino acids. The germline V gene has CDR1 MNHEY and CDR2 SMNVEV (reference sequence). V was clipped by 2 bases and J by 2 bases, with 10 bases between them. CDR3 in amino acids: CASSLTGSAYNSPLHF. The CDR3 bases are TGTGCCAGCAGTTTAACGGGAAGCGCCTATAATTCACCCCTCCACTTT.

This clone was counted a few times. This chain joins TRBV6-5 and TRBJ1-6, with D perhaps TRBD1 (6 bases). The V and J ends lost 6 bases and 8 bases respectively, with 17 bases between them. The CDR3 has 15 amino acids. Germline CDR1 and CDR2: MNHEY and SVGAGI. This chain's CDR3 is CASSSQGNGHSPLHF. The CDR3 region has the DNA TGTGCCAGCAGCTCCCAGGGGAACGGACATTCACCCCTCCACTTT.

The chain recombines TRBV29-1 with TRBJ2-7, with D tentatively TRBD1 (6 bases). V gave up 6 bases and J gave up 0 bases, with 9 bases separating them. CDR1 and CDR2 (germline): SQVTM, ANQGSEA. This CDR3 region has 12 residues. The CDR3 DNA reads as TGCAGCGTAGGGGACACCTCCTACGAGCAGTACTTC. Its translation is CSVGDTSYEQYF.